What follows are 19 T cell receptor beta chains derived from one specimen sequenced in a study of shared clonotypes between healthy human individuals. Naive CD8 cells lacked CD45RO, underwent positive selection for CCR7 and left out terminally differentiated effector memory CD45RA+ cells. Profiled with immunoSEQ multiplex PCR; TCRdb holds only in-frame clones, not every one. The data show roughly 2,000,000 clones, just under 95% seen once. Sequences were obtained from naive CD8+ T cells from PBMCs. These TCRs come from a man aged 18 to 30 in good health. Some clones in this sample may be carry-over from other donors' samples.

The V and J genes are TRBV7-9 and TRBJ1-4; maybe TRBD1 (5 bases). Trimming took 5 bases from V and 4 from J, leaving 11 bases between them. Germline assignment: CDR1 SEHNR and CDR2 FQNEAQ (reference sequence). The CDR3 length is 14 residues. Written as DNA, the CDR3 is TGTGCCAGCAGCGCCCGGGACTTTAATGAAAAACTGTTTTTT. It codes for CASSARDFNEKLFF.

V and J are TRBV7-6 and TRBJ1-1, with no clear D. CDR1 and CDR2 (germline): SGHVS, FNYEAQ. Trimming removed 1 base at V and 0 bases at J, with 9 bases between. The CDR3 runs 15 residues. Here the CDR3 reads CASSLGVGLNTEAFF. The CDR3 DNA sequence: TGTGCCAGCAGCTTAGGGGTAGGGTTGAACACTGAAGCTTTCTTT.

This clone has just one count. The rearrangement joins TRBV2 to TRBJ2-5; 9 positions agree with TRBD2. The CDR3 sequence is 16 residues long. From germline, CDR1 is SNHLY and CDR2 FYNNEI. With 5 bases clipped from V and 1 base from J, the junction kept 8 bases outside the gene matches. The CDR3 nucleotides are TGTGCCAGCAGTCAAAGCGGGAGGAGACCCCAAGAGACCCAGTACTTC. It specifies CASSQSGRRPQETQYF.

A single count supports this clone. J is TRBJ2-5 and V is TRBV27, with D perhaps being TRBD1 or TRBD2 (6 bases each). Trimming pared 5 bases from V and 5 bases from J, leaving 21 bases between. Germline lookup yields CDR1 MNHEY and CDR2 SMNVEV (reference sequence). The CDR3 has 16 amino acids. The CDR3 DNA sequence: TGTGCCAGCAGTATACAGGGCGGAGGGTTCAAGGAGACCCAGTACTTC. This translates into CASSIQGGGFKETQYF.

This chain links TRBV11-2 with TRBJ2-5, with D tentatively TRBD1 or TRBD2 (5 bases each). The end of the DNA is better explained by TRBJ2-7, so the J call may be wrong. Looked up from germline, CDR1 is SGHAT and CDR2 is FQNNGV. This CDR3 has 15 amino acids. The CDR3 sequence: CASSPKEGRTYEQYF. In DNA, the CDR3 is TGTGCCAGCAGCCCGAAAGAGGGGAGAACCTACGAGCAGTACTTC.

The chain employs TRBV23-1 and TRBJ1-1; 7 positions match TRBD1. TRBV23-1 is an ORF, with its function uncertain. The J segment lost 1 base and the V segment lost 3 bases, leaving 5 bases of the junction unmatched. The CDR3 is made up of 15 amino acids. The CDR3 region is CASSHLRDRNTEAFF. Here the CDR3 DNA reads TGCGCCAGCAGTCACCTCCGGGACAGGAACACTGAAGCTTTCTTT.

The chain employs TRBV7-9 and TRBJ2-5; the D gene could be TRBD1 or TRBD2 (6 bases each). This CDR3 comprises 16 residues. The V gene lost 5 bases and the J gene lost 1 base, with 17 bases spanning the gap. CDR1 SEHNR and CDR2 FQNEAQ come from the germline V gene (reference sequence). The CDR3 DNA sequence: TGTGCCAGCAGCCCCCGGGGGCGCGGGGTCCAAGAGACCCAGTACTTC. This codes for CASSPRGRGVQETQYF.

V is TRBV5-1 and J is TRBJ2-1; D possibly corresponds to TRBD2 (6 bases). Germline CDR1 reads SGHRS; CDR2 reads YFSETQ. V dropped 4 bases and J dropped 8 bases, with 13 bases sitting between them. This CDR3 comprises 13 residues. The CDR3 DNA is TGCGCCAGCAGCACCCGACTAGTCGATGAGCAGTTCTTC. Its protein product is CASSTRLVDEQFF.

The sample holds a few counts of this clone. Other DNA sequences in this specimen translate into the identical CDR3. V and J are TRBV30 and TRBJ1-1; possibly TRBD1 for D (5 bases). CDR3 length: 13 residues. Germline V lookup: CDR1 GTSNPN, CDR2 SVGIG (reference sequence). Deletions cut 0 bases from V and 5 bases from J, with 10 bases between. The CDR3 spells CAWSVFGGTEAFF. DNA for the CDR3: TGTGCCTGGAGTGTATTCGGGGGGACTGAAGCTTTCTTT.

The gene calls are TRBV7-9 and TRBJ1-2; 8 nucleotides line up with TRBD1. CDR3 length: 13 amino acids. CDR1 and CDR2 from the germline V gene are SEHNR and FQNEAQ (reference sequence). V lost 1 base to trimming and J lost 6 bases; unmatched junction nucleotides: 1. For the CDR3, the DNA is TGTGCCAGCAGCTTAGGGGACAGGAATGGCTACACCTTC. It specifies CASSLGDRNGYTF.

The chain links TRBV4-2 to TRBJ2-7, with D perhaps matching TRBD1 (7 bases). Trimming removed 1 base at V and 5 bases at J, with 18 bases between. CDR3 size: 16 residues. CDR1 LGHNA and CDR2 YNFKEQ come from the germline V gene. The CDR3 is CASSQGQGEDRNEQYF. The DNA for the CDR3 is TGTGCCAGCAGCCAAGGCCAGGGGGAGGATCGTAACGAGCAGTACTTC.

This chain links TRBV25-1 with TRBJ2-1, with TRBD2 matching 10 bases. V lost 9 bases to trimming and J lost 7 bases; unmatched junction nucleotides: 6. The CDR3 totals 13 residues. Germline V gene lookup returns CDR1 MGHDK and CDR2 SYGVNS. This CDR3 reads CASSSGSMNEQFF. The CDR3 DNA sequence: TGTGCCAGTTCTAGCGGGAGTATGAATGAGCAGTTCTTC. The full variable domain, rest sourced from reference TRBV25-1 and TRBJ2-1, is EADIYQTPRYLVIGTGKKITLECSQTMGHDKMYWYQQDPGMELHLIHYSYGVNSTEKGDLSSESTVSRIRTEHFPLTLESARPSHTSQYLCASSSGSMNEQFFGPGTRLTVL.

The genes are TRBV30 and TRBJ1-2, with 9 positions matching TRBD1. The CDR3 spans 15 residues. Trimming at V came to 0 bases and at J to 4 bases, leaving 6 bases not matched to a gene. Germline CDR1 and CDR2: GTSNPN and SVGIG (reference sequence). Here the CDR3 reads CAWSVTTGGLYGYTF. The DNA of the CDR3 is TGTGCCTGGAGTGTAACGACAGGGGGTCTCTATGGCTACACCTTC. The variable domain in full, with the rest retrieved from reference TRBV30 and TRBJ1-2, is SQTIHQWPATLVQPVGSPLSLECTVEGTSNPNLYWYRQAAGRGLQLLFYSVGIGQISSEVPQNLSASRPQDRQFILSSKKLLLSDSGFYLCAWSVTTGGLYGYTFGSGTRLTVV.

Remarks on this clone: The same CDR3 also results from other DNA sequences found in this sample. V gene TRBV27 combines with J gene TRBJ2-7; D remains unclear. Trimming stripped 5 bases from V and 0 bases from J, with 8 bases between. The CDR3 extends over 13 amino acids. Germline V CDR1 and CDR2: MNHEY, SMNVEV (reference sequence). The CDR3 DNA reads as TGTGCCAGCAGTCCCTTGAGCTCCTACGAGCAGTACTTC. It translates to CASSPLSSYEQYF.

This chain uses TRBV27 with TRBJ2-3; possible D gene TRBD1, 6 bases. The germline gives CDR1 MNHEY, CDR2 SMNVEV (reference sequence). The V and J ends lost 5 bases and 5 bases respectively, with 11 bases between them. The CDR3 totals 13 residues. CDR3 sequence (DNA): TGTGCCAGCAGTACCTTACAGGGAGATACGCAGTATTTT. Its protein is CASSTLQGDTQYF.

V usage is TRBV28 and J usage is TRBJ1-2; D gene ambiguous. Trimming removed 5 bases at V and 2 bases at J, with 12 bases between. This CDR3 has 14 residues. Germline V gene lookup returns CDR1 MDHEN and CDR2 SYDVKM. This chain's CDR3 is CASSMVRINYGYTF. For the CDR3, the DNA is TGTGCCAGCAGTATGGTCAGGATCAACTATGGCTACACCTTC.

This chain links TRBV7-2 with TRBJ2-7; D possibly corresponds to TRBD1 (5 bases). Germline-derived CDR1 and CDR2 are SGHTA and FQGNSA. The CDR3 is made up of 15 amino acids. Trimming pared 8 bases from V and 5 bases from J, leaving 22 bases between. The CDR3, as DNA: TGTGCCAGCGCGTCCCCCCTCGGCCAGGGAAACGAGCAGTACTTC. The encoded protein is CASASPLGQGNEQYF.

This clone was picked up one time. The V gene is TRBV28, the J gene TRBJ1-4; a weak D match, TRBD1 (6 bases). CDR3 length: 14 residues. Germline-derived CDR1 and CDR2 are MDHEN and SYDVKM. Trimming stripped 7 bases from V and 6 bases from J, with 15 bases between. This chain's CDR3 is CASKPQGMYEKLFF. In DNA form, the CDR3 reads TGTGCCAGCAAGCCTCAGGGGATGTATGAAAAACTGTTTTTT.

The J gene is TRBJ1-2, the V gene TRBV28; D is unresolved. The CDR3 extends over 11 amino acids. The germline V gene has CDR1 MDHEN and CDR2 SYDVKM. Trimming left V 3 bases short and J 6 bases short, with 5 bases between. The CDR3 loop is CASSFGDGYTF. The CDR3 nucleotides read TGTGCCAGCAGTTTCGGCGATGGCTACACCTTC.